In this sample, the clone carrying this T cell receptor (beta chain) turned up a few times. These data come from a study of blood T cell repertoires in COVID-19. Study-level background: Sources were T cells, B-cell-depleted T cells, or PBMCs; the material itself was cDNA or gDNA.

Per germline, CDR1 LGHDT and CDR2 YNNKEL (reference sequence). CDR3 length: 14 amino acids. Deletions cut 1 base from V and 0 bases from J, with 6 bases between. Profiled with immunoSEQ multiplex PCR; TCRdb holds only in-frame clones, not every one. This table holds 200,000 to 300,000 clones, about nine tenths found once. Those enrolled in Seattle joined during active infection and were followed longitudinally afterward. The sample comprised peripheral blood. The V gene is TRBV3-1 (or the pseudogene TRBV3-2), the J gene TRBJ1-1, with a possible D match to TRBD1 (6 bases). This receptor was taken from a man between 25 and 39 years old with COVID-19, enrolled during active disease. This CDR3 reads CASSQGTVNTEAFF. The CDR3 nucleotides read TGTGCCAGCAGCCAAGGGACAGTGAACACTGAAGCTTTCTTT.